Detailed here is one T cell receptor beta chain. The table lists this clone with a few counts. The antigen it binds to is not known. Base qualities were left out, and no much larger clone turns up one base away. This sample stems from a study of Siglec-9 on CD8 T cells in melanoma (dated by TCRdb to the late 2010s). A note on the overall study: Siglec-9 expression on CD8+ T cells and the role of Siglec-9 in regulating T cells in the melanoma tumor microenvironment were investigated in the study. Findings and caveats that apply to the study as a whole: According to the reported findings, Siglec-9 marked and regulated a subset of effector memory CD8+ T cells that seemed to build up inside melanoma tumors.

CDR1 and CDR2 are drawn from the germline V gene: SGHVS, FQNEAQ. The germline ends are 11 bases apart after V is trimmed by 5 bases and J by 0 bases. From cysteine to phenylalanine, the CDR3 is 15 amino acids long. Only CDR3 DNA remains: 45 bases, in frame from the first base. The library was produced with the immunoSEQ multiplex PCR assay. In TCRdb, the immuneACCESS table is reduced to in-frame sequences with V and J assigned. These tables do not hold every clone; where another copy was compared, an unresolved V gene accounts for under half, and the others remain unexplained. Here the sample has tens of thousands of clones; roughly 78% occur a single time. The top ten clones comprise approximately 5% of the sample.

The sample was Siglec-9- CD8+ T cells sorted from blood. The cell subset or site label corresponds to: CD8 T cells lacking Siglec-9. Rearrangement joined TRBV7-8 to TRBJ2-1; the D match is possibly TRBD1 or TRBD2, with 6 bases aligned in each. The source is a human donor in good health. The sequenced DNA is TGTGCCAGCAGCCCTTGGGGGGCCTCCTACAATGAGCAGTTCTTC. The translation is CASSPWGASYNEQFF.